Following are 5 T cell receptor beta chains from one sample sequenced in a study of blood T cells in healthy people across ages. The use of a sample-barcoded 5' primer and a J-beta primer mix characterized a second PCR of roughly 7 to 11 cycles. TCRdb re-derived calls from the 5' RACE reads in MiXCR, one entry per CDR3 protein. The profile shows about 970,000 distinct CDR3 sequences, just over 50% of them singletons. Material: blood. The receptors here all came from an older woman in good health.

The V and J genes are TRBV9 and TRBJ2-5; D is ambiguous. This CDR3 spans 14 amino acids. V was pared by 2 bases and J by 2 bases, with 10 bases between. CDR1 and CDR2 from the germline V gene are SGDLS and YYNGEE. CDR3 nucleotides: TGTGCCAGCAGCGTTCACCCCACACAAGAGACCCAGTACTTC. Its translation is CASSVHPTQETQYF.

This chain joins TRBV3-1 and TRBJ2-1; D is unclear. Gene TRBJ2-7 matches the end of the DNA better, so the J call may be wrong. The CDR3 covers 17 residues. The germline gives CDR1 LGHDT, CDR2 YNNKEL (reference sequence). The CDR3 DNA follows: TGTGCCAGCAGCCCTAGGACGGGCGGTGTGAGAAACAATGAGCAGTACTTC. Protein: CASSPRTGGVRNNEQYF.

The rearrangement links TRBV28 to TRBJ1-2; 9 bases agree with TRBD1. Losses at the gene ends were 6 bases for V and 7 bases for J; bases not matched to a gene: 12. The CDR3 sequence is 15 residues long. The germline V gene encodes CDR1 MDHEN and CDR2 SYDVKM. CDR3 bases: TGTGCCAGCAGCCCCAGGACAGGGGACTTCTCTGGCTACACCTTC. This translates into CASSPRTGDFSGYTF.

The chain couples TRBV6-6 to TRBJ2-1; D not certain. The length of the CDR3 is 13 residues. V dropped 2 bases and J dropped 9 bases, with 11 bases sitting between them. Germline loops: CDR1 MNHNY, CDR2 SVGAGI (reference sequence). CDR3 DNA sequence: TGTGCCAGCAGTTACCCAACAGACACTGAGCAGTTCTTC. The encoded protein is CASSYPTDTEQFF.

The chain is built from TRBV6-5 and TRBJ1-1; D unresolved. The CDR3 is made up of 20 amino acids. The germline CDR1 and CDR2 sequences are MNHEY and SVGAGI. V was pared by 3 bases and J by 0 bases, with 26 bases between. CDR3 in amino acids: CASSYPLPEIGVIMNTEAFF. In DNA, the CDR3 is TGTGCCAGCAGTTATCCCCTTCCGGAGATTGGCGTTATCATGAACACTGAAGCTTTCTTT.